The 25 T cell receptor beta chains below all came from one sample that was sequenced in a study of blood T cell repertoires in COVID-19. Data came from immunoSEQ multiplex PCR; TCRdb stores just in-frame clones and leaves some out. Of approximately 150,000 clones listed, roughly 82% are singletons. Sequencing was done on a sample of peripheral blood. These receptors were taken from a man aged 65-85 years with acute or convalescent COVID-19.

This chain links TRBV5-4 with TRBJ2-5; TRBD2 matches 14 bases. The CDR3 has 16 amino acids. CDR1 SGHNT and CDR2 YYREEE come from the germline V gene (reference sequence). J was trimmed by 4 bases and V by 2 bases; bases with no gene match: 4. The chain's CDR3 is CASSLETSGGGETQYF. For the CDR3, the DNA is TGTGCCAGCAGCTTAGAGACTAGCGGGGGGGGAGAGACCCAGTACTTC.

This chain joins TRBV19 and TRBJ1-2, with D perhaps matching TRBD1 (5 bases). Trimming cost V 5 bases and J 0 bases, with 10 bases left between them. Germline V gene data show CDR1 as LNHDA and CDR2 as SQIVND (reference sequence). The length of the CDR3 is 14 residues. Here the CDR3 DNA reads TGTGCCAGTAGTCCCGACAGCGCTAACTATGGCTACACCTTC. The encoded protein is CASSPDSANYGYTF. Together with reference TRBV19 and TRBJ1-2, the CDR3 gives the full variable domain: DGGITQSPKYLFRKEGQNVTLSCEQNLNHDAMYWYRQDPGQGLRLIYYSQIVNDFQKGDIAEGYSVSREKKESFPLTVTSAQKNPTAFYLCASSPDSANYGYTFGSGTRLTVV.

The V gene is TRBV6-6, the J gene TRBJ2-2, with 7 nucleotides matching TRBD2. Germline assignment: CDR1 MNHNY and CDR2 SVGAGI (reference sequence). The CDR3 consists of 16 residues. J lost 3 bases, V lost 0 bases, and 4 bases had no gene match. The CDR3 DNA reads as TGTGCCAGCAGTTACTCATTGGGGGGGGACACCGGGGAGCTGTTTTTT. Encoded protein: CASSYSLGGDTGELFF.

The V gene is TRBV28, the J gene TRBJ2-2; 8 nucleotides agree with TRBD2. V was clipped by 5 bases and J by 4 bases; unmatched bases: 9. In germline, CDR1 is MDHEN, CDR2 SYDVKM. The CDR3 consists of 16 residues. CDR3 sequence: CASSTGGGWATGELFF. CDR3 in DNA: TGTGCCAGCAGTACAGGCGGGGGGTGGGCCACCGGGGAGCTGTTTTTT.

This chain links TRBV18 with TRBJ2-5; tentative D call: TRBD1 (5 bases). The ends were cut back, 0 bases at V and 4 bases at J, with 12 bases in the middle. The germline V gene encodes CDR1 KGHSH and CDR2 LQKENI. This CDR3 region has 15 residues. The chain's CDR3 is CASSPPSLQAETQYF. The CDR3 DNA follows: TGTGCCAGCTCACCACCGAGTCTACAGGCAGAGACCCAGTACTTC.

The chain joins TRBV6-6 to TRBJ1-1, with D perhaps TRBD1 (6 bases). Germline V gives CDR1 MNHNY, CDR2 SVGAGI (reference sequence). Between the trimmed V and J ends, which lost 6 bases and 6 bases, there was a span of 11 bases. CDR3 size: 12 residues. The DNA for the CDR3 is TGTGCCAGCAGCCTCAGGGGACCTGAAGCTTTCTTT. It codes for CASSLRGPEAFF.

This clone was counted a single time. This CDR3 reads CASRGVTGLDYGYTF. CDR3 bases: TGTGCCAGCAGGGGGGTGACAGGGTTGGACTATGGCTACACCTTC. This rearrangement joins TRBV27 to TRBJ1-2; TRBD1 matches 7 bases. CDR3 size: 15 residues. Germline-derived CDR1 and CDR2 are MNHEY and SMNVEV (reference sequence). V gave up 6 bases and J gave up 3 bases; unmatched junction bases: 10.

In this sample, this clone turned up once. The rearrangement links TRBV27 to TRBJ2-3; tentative D call: TRBD2 (6 bases). The V end was cut by 6 bases, the J end by 4 bases, with 8 bases between. CDR1 is MNHEY, CDR2 SMNVEV, per germline (reference sequence). The CDR3 covers 12 residues. The CDR3 DNA sequence: TGTGCCAGCAGGTCTAGCGCAGATACGCAGTATTTT. The encoded protein is CASRSSADTQYF.

This clone was found once. This chain links TRBV7-9 with TRBJ1-2, with TRBD1 identical over 7 bases. Germline V gene sequence: CDR1 SEHNR, CDR2 FQNEAQ (reference sequence). Unmatched junction bases numbered 6, after V lost 5 bases and J lost 12 bases. This CDR3 has 11 amino acids. CDR3: CASSPQGSHTF. DNA of the CDR3: TGTGCCAGCAGCCCACAGGGGAGCCACACCTTC.

This rearrangement joins TRBV4-2 to TRBJ2-1; D gene unclear. CDR1 and CDR2 from the germline V gene are LGHNA and YNFKEQ. Trimming left V 1 base short and J 8 bases short, with 3 bases between. This CDR3 has 11 amino acids. The CDR3 loop is CASSQGDEQFF. CDR3 DNA sequence: TGTGCCAGCAGCCAAGGCGATGAGCAGTTCTTC.

V usage is TRBV9 and J usage is TRBJ2-2; 8 bases map to TRBD2. In germline, CDR1 is SGDLS, CDR2 YYNGEE. The junction had 2 bases not matched to a gene; V was cut back by 0 bases and J by 1 base. The CDR3 length is 16 residues. The CDR3 here is CASSVASGWNTGELFF. The CDR3 DNA is TGTGCCAGCAGCGTAGCTAGCGGGTGGAACACCGGGGAGCTGTTTTTT.

This chain joins TRBV6-5 and TRBJ1-6; 7 bases match TRBD1. With V trimmed by 7 bases and J by 7 bases, 10 bases remained unmatched. CDR3 length: 15 residues. CDR1 and CDR2 from the germline V gene are MNHEY and SVGAGI. The DNA of the CDR3 is TGTGCCAGCAAAGGGACAGCCACACTAAATTCACCCCTCCACTTT. Its protein is CASKGTATLNSPLHF.

The V gene is TRBV12-5, the J gene TRBJ1-5, with D uncertain. CDR1 LGHNT and CDR2 FRNRAP come from the germline V gene. This CDR3 has 15 residues. V lost 6 bases and J 4 bases, leaving 16 bases between the germline ends. CDR3 residues: CASGPGLGGNQPQHF. The CDR3 DNA is TGTGCTAGTGGGCCCGGCCTGGGAGGAAATCAGCCCCAGCATTTT. Full variable domain (rest looked up from reference TRBV12-5 and TRBJ1-5): DARVTQTPRHKVTEMGQEVTMRCQPILGHNTVFWYRQTMMQGLELLAYFRNRAPLDDSGMPKDRFSAEMPDATLATLKIQPSEPRDSAVYFCASGPGLGGNQPQHFGDGTRLSIL.

The CDR3 here is CASSQAGHSSYEQYF. CDR3 nucleotide sequence: TGTGCCAGCTCTCAAGCGGGACATAGCTCCTACGAGCAGTACTTC. This chain links TRBV18 with TRBJ2-7; the D gene is possibly TRBD2 (7 bases). The CDR3 is 15 residues long. The germline V and J ends were trimmed by 6 bases and 0 bases, with 15 bases remaining between them. The V gene's germline CDR1 is KGHSH and CDR2 LQKENI.

In its sample, this clone was seen once. The gene calls are TRBV7-3 and TRBJ2-1; possible D gene TRBD2, 6 bases. With 5 bases removed from V and 12 bases from J, the gap between germline ends came to 14 bases. CDR1 and CDR2 (germline): SGHTA, FQGTGA. The CDR3 loop spans 12 amino acids. The CDR3 is CASSAPGTLQFF. For the CDR3, the DNA is TGTGCCAGCAGCGCCCCCGGGACTCTGCAGTTCTTC. The variable domain in full, completed from reference TRBV7-3 and TRBJ2-1, reads GAGVSQTPSNKVTEKGKYVELRCDPISGHTALYWYRQSLGQGPEFLIYFQGTGAADDSGLPNDRFFAVRPEGSVSTLKIQRTERGDSAVYLCASSAPGTLQFFGPGTRLTVL.

DNA of the CDR3: TGCAGTGCCCGTTATAATGAGCAGTTCTTC. This sequence encodes CSARYNEQFF. The gene calls are TRBV20-1 and TRBJ2-1; D is undetermined. Germline V CDR1 and CDR2: DFQATT, SNEGSKA (reference sequence). The CDR3 loop spans 10 amino acids. Trimming shortened V by 6 bases and J by 7 bases, and 7 bases separated the two germline ends.

The rearrangement links TRBV3-1 (or the pseudogene TRBV3-2) to TRBJ1-5; D perhaps matches TRBD1 (6 bases). The CDR3 is made up of 14 amino acids. V shed 3 bases and J shed 7 bases, with 13 bases lying between them. Per germline, CDR1 LGHDT and CDR2 YNNKEL (reference sequence). CDR3 DNA sequence: TGTGCCAGCAGCCAGTGGGGGCCCGAGCAGCCCCAGCATTTT. As protein: CASSQWGPEQPQHF.

This chain joins TRBV23-1 and TRBJ2-7, with 7 bases identical to TRBD2. TRBV23-1 is marked as an open reading frame, function uncertain. After removal of 6 bases from V and 2 bases from J, the junction contained 13 bases not matched to a gene. CDR3 length equals 16 residues. CDR3 DNA: TGCGCCAGCAGCCAACCGGGGAAGCGGGGTACCTACGAGCAGTACTTC. Its translation is CASSQPGKRGTYEQYF.

V is TRBV6-5 and J is TRBJ1-6, with 11 bases aligning to TRBD1. V shed 7 bases, J shed 5 bases, and the junction held 4 bases outside the gene matches. Germline loops: CDR1 MNHEY, CDR2 SVGAGI. There are 15 residues in the CDR3. The CDR3 coding sequence is TGTGCCAGCAATCCGGGACAGGGGGATAATTCACCCCTCCACTTT. As protein: CASNPGQGDNSPLHF.

The chain is built from TRBV4-1 and TRBJ2-7; D possibly corresponds to TRBD1 (5 bases). Germline V gene sequence: CDR1 MGHRA, CDR2 YSYEKL. There are 17 residues in the CDR3. The V gene lost 0 bases and the J gene lost 0 bases, with 15 bases spanning the gap. The CDR3 nucleotides read TGCGCCAGCAGCCAAGATCCCAGGGCAGGGATCTCCTACGAGCAGTACTTC. The encoded protein is CASSQDPRAGISYEQYF.

The V gene is TRBV11-2, the J gene TRBJ1-3; TRBD1 aligns across 9 bases. This CDR3 has 17 amino acids. Germline CDR1 and CDR2: SGHAT and FQNNGV. The J segment lost 2 bases and the V segment lost 4 bases, leaving 9 bases of the junction unmatched. CDR3 bases: TGTGCCAGCAGCTCAGAAGGGTGGACAGGGGCTGGAAACACCATATATTTT. This sequence encodes CASSSEGWTGAGNTIYF.

V and J are TRBV28 and TRBJ1-5, with no clear D. Germline V gene sequence: CDR1 MDHEN, CDR2 SYDVKM. V lost 6 bases and J 0 bases, leaving 6 bases between the germline ends. This CDR3 contains 13 residues. The CDR3 sequence: CASRRHSNQPQHF. In DNA form, the CDR3 reads TGTGCCAGCAGGAGACATAGCAATCAGCCCCAGCATTTT.

This clone has more than one count but fewer than ten. V is TRBV28 and J is TRBJ1-5; D ambiguous. From germline, CDR1 is MDHEN and CDR2 SYDVKM. V shed 1 base and J shed 9 bases, with 13 bases lying between them. The CDR3 runs 14 residues. The CDR3 region is CASSLLGGGGPQHF. For the CDR3, the DNA is TGTGCCAGCAGTTTATTAGGCGGCGGAGGGCCCCAGCATTTT.

This clone turned up a few times. The chain couples TRBV5-4 to TRBJ1-4, with 8 bases lining up with TRBD1. Trimming removed 4 bases from V and 6 bases from J; junction bases left unmatched: 8. This CDR3 spans 15 amino acids. Germline V gene sequence: CDR1 SGHNT, CDR2 YYREEE (reference sequence). CDR3 residues: CASSRSQGEDEKLFF. CDR3 bases: TGTGCCAGCAGCAGGTCACAGGGGGAAGATGAAAAACTGTTTTTT.

The chain employs TRBV11-2 and TRBJ1-2; maybe TRBD1 (6 bases). The V gene lost 0 bases and the J gene lost 7 bases, with 9 bases spanning the gap. Germline CDR1 reads SGHAT; CDR2 reads FQNNGV. This CDR3 has 13 residues. The CDR3 coding sequence is TGTGCCAGCAGCTTAGACTGGGGGCTTGGCTACACCTTC. Amino acids: CASSLDWGLGYTF.